This is a list of T cell receptor beta chains from one sample in a study of regulatory T cells in long-lasting Graves disease. TCRdb redid the calling of the multiplex PCR reads with MiXCR, one entry per CDR3 protein. The sample holds fewer than 400,000 distinct CDR3 sequences, approximately 20% seen once. The sequences come from peripheral blood mononuclear cells (PBMCs), collected at new diagnosis, from a patient treated with antithyroid drugs. These receptors came from a female donor with Graves disease. CDR3s include the opening cysteine and the closing phenylalanine or tryptophan. D genes are given only for firm matches. Only some rows state a clone size, as once, few, many or a class for expanded clones.

V	D	J	size	DNA	CDR3
TRBV5-1	.	TRBJ2-7	many	TGCGCCAGCAGCATTGACTACGAGCAGTACTTC	CASSIDYEQYF
TRBV6-5	.	TRBJ2-2	many	TGTGCCAGCGGTTCGGAAAACACCGGGGAGCTGTTTTTT	CASGSENTGELFF
TRBV24-1	.	TRBJ2-6	many	TGTGCCACCAGTGAGGGGAACCGGGGGCCTGGGGCCAACGTCCTGACTTTC	CATSEGNRGPGANVLTF
TRBV27	.	TRBJ1-2	many	TGTGCCAGCAGTCCCGCCGAGGGCGCCTACTATGGCTACACCTTC	CASSPAEGAYYGYTF
TRBV9	.	TRBJ2-7	.	TGTGCCAGCAGCGCAGGGACTCCCTCGTACGAGCAGTACTTC	CASSAGTPSYEQYF
TRBV28	.	TRBJ2-1	many	TGTGCCAGCAGTTTAACGGCGGAAGACAATGAGCAGTTCTTC	CASSLTAEDNEQFF
TRBV3-1	.	TRBJ2-5	once	TGTGCCAGCACCCCGGGGTCACTCCAAGAGACCCAGTACTTC	CASTPGSLQETQYF
TRBV13	.	TRBJ2-7	few	TGTGCCAGCAGCTTAATTGGTCTCGAGCAGTACTTC	CASSLIGLEQYF
TRBV27	.	TRBJ2-5	many	TGTGCCTCCCACCGAGCAGACCGAGAGACCCAGTACTTC	CASHRADRETQYF
TRBV6-5	TRBD1	TRBJ1-1	many	TGTGCCAGCAGTTACTACGTACGGGACAGAGAACCGCGAATGACGAACACTGAAGCTTTCTTT	CASSYYVRDREPRMTNTEAFF